The rows below give T cell receptor beta chains drawn from one sample of a study of CD4 T cells in relation to SARS-CoV-2 and coronaviruses. Using immunoSEQ multiplex PCR, the repertoire was profiled, and TCRdb retains in-frame clones only, with some absent. This sample carries about 21,000 clones, approximately 84% of them seen once, and the ten largest clones take less than 20%. No antigen has been assigned to these receptors. Source material: CD4+ T cells from PBMCs, cultured in vitro. These receptors were obtained from a human donor in good health. Both conserved end residues are part of each CDR3. D genes are given only for firm matches. Expanded clones are given a class, and other clones once, few, many or no size at all.

CDR3 protein: CASTPRQGYSPLHF; CDR3 DNA: TGTGCCAGCACCCCCCGACAGGGCTATTCACCCCTCCACTTT; J gene: TRBJ1-6; V gene: TRBV28; clone size: once; D gene: TRBD1
CDR3 protein: CAWSGDRVGNTIYF; CDR3 DNA: TGTGCCTGGAGTGGGGACAGGGTCGGAAACACCATATATTTT; J gene: TRBJ1-3; V gene: TRBV30; clone size: -; D gene: TRBD1
CDR3 protein: CASSLARGGSYNEQFF; CDR3 DNA: TGTGCCAGCAGCTTAGCGCGGGGGGGCTCCTACAATGAGCAGTTCTTC; J gene: TRBJ2-1; V gene: TRBV7-6; clone size: once; D gene: TRBD2
CDR3 protein: CASSLTSSYNEQFF; CDR3 DNA: TGTGCCAGCAGCTTAACGAGCTCCTACAATGAGCAGTTCTTC; J gene: TRBJ2-1; V gene: TRBV7-9; clone size: -; D gene: -
CDR3 protein: CASSQSSTGTSGRGNEQFF; CDR3 DNA: TGTGCCAGCAGCCAAAGCTCGACCGGGACTAGCGGGAGGGGAAATGAGCAGTTCTTC; J gene: TRBJ2-1; V gene: TRBV3-1/TRBV3-2; clone size: -; D gene: TRBD2
CDR3 protein: CASSIPIYTGELFF; CDR3 DNA: TGTGCCAGTAGTATCCCCATTTACACCGGGGAGCTGTTTTTT; J gene: TRBJ2-2; V gene: TRBV19; clone size: few; D gene: -
CDR3 protein: CASSMGGELFF; CDR3 DNA: TGTGCCAGTAGTATGGGCGGGGAGCTGTTTTTT; J gene: TRBJ2-2; V gene: TRBV19; clone size: -; D gene: -
CDR3 protein: CASSQEEGTQPQHF; CDR3 DNA: TGTGCCAGCAGCCAAGAGGAAGGGACTCAGCCCCAGCATTTT; J gene: TRBJ1-5; V gene: TRBV4-2; clone size: -; D gene: -
CDR3 protein: CASSEAGPDTQYF; CDR3 DNA: TGTGCCAGCAGTGAAGCGGGTCCAGATACGCAGTATTTT; J gene: TRBJ2-3; V gene: TRBV6-1; clone size: -; D gene: -
CDR3 protein: CASSPPTGGNEKLFF; CDR3 DNA: TGTGCCAGCAGTCCCCCGACAGGGGGCAATGAAAAACTGTTTTTT; J gene: TRBJ1-4; V gene: TRBV28; clone size: -; D gene: TRBD1
CDR3 protein: CAWLAIGRANNEQFF; CDR3 DNA: TGTGCCTGGCTAGCGATCGGGAGGGCAAACAATGAGCAGTTCTTC; J gene: TRBJ2-1; V gene: TRBV30; clone size: -; D gene: TRBD2
CDR3 protein: CASSKPGGGQPQHF; CDR3 DNA: TGTGCCAGTAGCAAGCCAGGGGGCGGGCAGCCCCAGCATTTT; J gene: TRBJ1-5; V gene: TRBV19; clone size: -; D gene: TRBD1
CDR3 protein: CASSPGQGAITEAFF; CDR3 DNA: TGTGCCAGCAGTCCCGGACAGGGGGCAATCACTGAAGCTTTCTTT; J gene: TRBJ1-1; V gene: TRBV27; clone size: few; D gene: TRBD1
CDR3 protein: CASSPFRDTSYEQYF; CDR3 DNA: TGTGCCAGCAGCCCGTTCCGGGACACCTCCTACGAGCAGTACTTC; J gene: TRBJ2-7; V gene: TRBV6-6; clone size: -; D gene: -
CDR3 protein: CASSASRGETQYF; CDR3 DNA: TGTGCCAGCAGTGCGTCTAGGGGAGAGACCCAGTACTTC; J gene: TRBJ2-5; V gene: TRBV12-3/TRBV12-4; clone size: -; D gene: -
CDR3 protein: CASSLDRESEKLFF; CDR3 DNA: TGTGCCAGCAGCTTAGACAGGGAATCTGAAAAACTGTTTTTT; J gene: TRBJ1-4; V gene: TRBV11-2; clone size: few; D gene: -
CDR3 protein: CSATTGAYNEQFF; CDR3 DNA: TGCAGCGCAACGACAGGGGCCTACAATGAGCAGTTCTTC; J gene: TRBJ2-1; V gene: TRBV29-1; clone size: -; D gene: TRBD1
CDR3 protein: CASREAGLTQYF; CDR3 DNA: TGTGCCAGCAGAGAAGCGGGCCTTACGCAGTATTTT; J gene: TRBJ2-3; V gene: TRBV2; clone size: -; D gene: -
CDR3 protein: CASSEGRSQPQHF; CDR3 DNA: TGCGCCAGCAGTGAGGGCCGGTCTCAGCCCCAGCATTTT; J gene: TRBJ1-5; V gene: TRBV10-2; clone size: few; D gene: -
CDR3 protein: CASSLGRTGSWYEQYF; CDR3 DNA: TGTGCCAGCAGCTTAGGGCGCACAGGGTCATGGTACGAGCAGTACTTC; J gene: TRBJ2-7; V gene: TRBV11-2; clone size: -; D gene: -
CDR3 protein: CSANTDTQYF; CDR3 DNA: TGCAGTGCTAATACCGATACGCAGTATTTT; J gene: TRBJ2-3; V gene: TRBV20-1; clone size: -; D gene: -
CDR3 protein: CASSLLQGSSYNEQFF; CDR3 DNA: TGTGCCAGCAGCTTACTCCAGGGAAGCTCCTACAATGAGCAGTTCTTC; J gene: TRBJ2-1; V gene: TRBV7-7; clone size: -; D gene: -
CDR3 protein: CASSLAGQGADTQYF; CDR3 DNA: TGCGCCAGCAGCTTGGCGGGTCAGGGGGCAGATACGCAGTATTTT; J gene: TRBJ2-3; V gene: TRBV5-1; clone size: -; D gene: TRBD1
CDR3 protein: CAISESTANYGYTF; CDR3 DNA: TGTGCCATCAGTGAGTCGACGGCTAACTATGGCTACACCTTC; J gene: TRBJ1-2; V gene: TRBV10-3; clone size: -; D gene: -
CDR3 protein: CARGLSSYNSPLHF; CDR3 DNA: TGTGCCAGGGGACTGAGCTCCTATAATTCACCCCTCCACTTT; J gene: TRBJ1-6; V gene: TRBV21-1; clone size: -; D gene: -
CDR3 protein: CASTLGGWSNQPQHF; CDR3 DNA: TGTGCCAGCACCCTCGGCGGGTGGAGCAATCAGCCCCAGCATTTT; J gene: TRBJ1-5; V gene: TRBV5-6; clone size: -; D gene: -
CDR3 protein: CASSLRPGQQETQYF; CDR3 DNA: TGTGCCAGCAGTTTACGTCCGGGACAGCAAGAGACCCAGTACTTC; J gene: TRBJ2-5; V gene: TRBV27; clone size: -; D gene: TRBD1
CDR3 protein: CASSFPKSATKYNEQFF; CDR3 DNA: TGTGCCAGCAGTTTCCCGAAATCGGCTACGAAATACAATGAGCAGTTCTTC; J gene: TRBJ2-1; V gene: TRBV6-2/TRBV6-3; clone size: -; D gene: -
CDR3 protein: CASSLSGADLWGTQYF; CDR3 DNA: TGTGCCAGCAGCTTGTCGGGGGCGGACCTTTGGGGGACCCAGTACTTC; J gene: TRBJ2-5; V gene: TRBV5-8; clone size: once; D gene: -
CDR3 protein: CARPTRLAGGLSYEQYF; CDR3 DNA: TGTGCCCGTCCTACCAGGCTAGCGGGAGGACTTTCCTACGAGCAGTACTTC; J gene: TRBJ2-7; V gene: TRBV14; clone size: -; D gene: TRBD2
CDR3 protein: CASGETGVGGNQPQHF; CDR3 DNA: TGTGCCAGCGGGGAGACAGGGGTCGGGGGCAATCAGCCCCAGCATTTT; J gene: TRBJ1-5; V gene: TRBV25-1; clone size: -; D gene: TRBD1
CDR3 protein: CASSPVRSTGELFF; CDR3 DNA: TGCGCCAGCAGCCCCGTAAGGAGCACCGGGGAGCTGTTTTTT; J gene: TRBJ2-2; V gene: TRBV5-1; clone size: few; D gene: -
CDR3 protein: CASSWVGLAGVTETQYF; CDR3 DNA: TGCGCCAGCAGCTGGGTAGGACTAGCGGGAGTTACCGAGACCCAGTACTTC; J gene: TRBJ2-5; V gene: TRBV5-1; clone size: -; D gene: TRBD2
CDR3 protein: CASSWETAAFSEQYF; CDR3 DNA: TGTGCCAGCAGCTGGGAGACGGCCGCCTTTTCCGAGCAGTACTTC; J gene: TRBJ2-7; V gene: TRBV5-6; clone size: -; D gene: -
CDR3 protein: CATGQGAGSYNEQFF; CDR3 DNA: TGTGCCACCGGTCAGGGGGCAGGGTCCTACAATGAGCAGTTCTTC; J gene: TRBJ2-1; V gene: TRBV24-1; clone size: -; D gene: TRBD1